Included here is one TCR beta chain sequence, with context. Its antigen remains unidentified. Together with a sample-barcoded 5' primer, a J-beta primer mix was included in a second PCR lasting about 6 to 11 cycles. A template-switch adaptor with 12 random nucleotides tagged each cDNA molecule. TCRdb itself ran the 5' RACE reads through MiXCR, one entry per CDR3 protein. In the table there are around 1,500,000 distinct CDR3 sequences, 28% of which are singletons. The CDR3 has 15 amino acids. Between the trimmed V and J ends, which lost 0 bases and 5 bases, there was a span of 12 bases. The germline V gene encodes CDR1 MNHEY and CDR2 SVGEGT. It was roughly 10 milliliters of peripheral blood that were drawn from each donor. There were at least 5.5 micrograms of total RNA extracted from every sample. The source of the sample is a study of blood T cells in healthy people across ages. Study results and limitations: Naive and antigen-experienced cells could not be conclusively compared, given unsorted PBMCs.

This clonotype originated in a woman in her twenties or thirties in good health. Source material: blood. The rearrangement uses TRBV6-2 or TRBV6-3 and TRBJ2-3; a possible D gene is TRBD2 (5 bases). As DNA, the CDR3 is TGTGCCAGCAGTTACTCAGCCCTAGCAGTAGATACGCAGTATTTT. Its protein product is CASSYSALAVDTQYF.